Below, 22 T cell receptor beta chains from the same sample are listed, as sequenced in a study of cytomegalovirus exposure and HLA in healthy donors. The primer mix had 60 Vbeta and 13 Jbeta primers. TCRdb's table, derived via immunoSEQ multiplex PCR, lists solely in-frame clones and lacks some. Of around 300,000 clones listed, roughly two thirds were seen once; the top ten hold around 2.3%. The sample was PBMCs. The receptors were sampled from a female donor in good health and CMV-seronegative.

This chain joins TRBV7-2 and TRBJ1-2; unclear D gene. V was shortened by 5 bases and J by 3 bases, with 13 bases between the two germline ends. Germline values: CDR1 SGHTA, CDR2 FQGNSA. The length of the CDR3 is 14 residues. The CDR3 sequence is CASSPERSHYGYTF. DNA of the CDR3: TGTGCCAGCAGCCCCGAGCGGTCACACTATGGCTACACCTTC.

The chain combines TRBV6-5 with TRBJ2-6; D possibly corresponds to TRBD1 (5 bases). V was clipped by 9 bases and J by 4 bases, with 13 bases between them. CDR1 and CDR2 from the germline V gene are MNHEY and SVGAGI. The CDR3 loop spans 14 amino acids. The CDR3 DNA is TGTGCCAGTAGTAGGGGCTACGGGGCCAACGTCCTGACTTTC. Its protein is CASSRGYGANVLTF.

The chain is built from TRBV10-3 and TRBJ2-7; 12 bases line up with TRBD2. With V trimmed by 3 bases and J by 3 bases, 6 bases remained unmatched. This CDR3 is 16 amino acids long. Germline CDR1 reads ENHRY; CDR2 reads SYGVKD. CDR3 in amino acids: CAISDRTSGKGYEQYF. The CDR3 nucleotides read TGTGCCATCAGTGACAGGACTAGCGGGAAAGGCTACGAGCAGTACTTC.

The V call is TRBV2, the J call TRBJ2-7, with TRBD1 matching 9 bases. CDR1 SNHLY and CDR2 FYNNEI come from the germline V gene. The V gene end was trimmed by 6 bases and the J gene end by 2 bases; junction bases not matched to a gene: 5. CDR3 length: 14 residues. The CDR3 protein is CASRGTGSPYEQYF. As DNA, the CDR3 is TGTGCCAGCAGGGGGACAGGGTCGCCCTACGAGCAGTACTTC.

The CDR3 DNA follows: TGTGCCAGCCTCAAAAAGACAGTTGCAACTAATGAAAAACTGTTTTTT. It yields the protein CASLKKTVATNEKLFF. The V gene is TRBV21-1, the J gene TRBJ1-4; the table assigns TRBD1, which was not confirmed against the DNA. TRBV21-1 is designated a pseudogene. This CDR3 has 16 residues.

In this sample, this clone turned up a few times. Sequence at one end of the junction differs from germline and may be a read error. The rearrangement joins TRBV7-9 to TRBJ2-7; 11 nucleotides align to TRBD2. The length of the CDR3 is 14 residues. From germline, CDR1 is SEHNR and CDR2 FQNEAQ (reference sequence). This CDR3 reads CSSSLRLAGGEQYF. The CDR3 DNA is TGTTCCAGCAGCCTACGGCTAGCGGGAGGTGAGCAGTACTTC.

V gene TRBV7-2 combines with J gene TRBJ2-1; 9 bases line up with TRBD2. The ends lost 3 bases at V and 6 bases at J; junction bases unmatched: 6. The CDR3 sequence is 15 residues long. CDR1 is SGHTA, CDR2 FQGNSA, per germline. The CDR3 DNA follows: TGTGCCAGCAGCTTTGAGGGACTAGCCTTCAATGAGCAGTTCTTC. Translation: CASSFEGLAFNEQFF.

The chain carries TRBV6-1 and TRBJ1-1, with no clear D. The CDR3 consists of 12 residues. Trimming removed 9 bases at V and 7 bases at J, with 15 bases between. Looked up from germline, CDR1 is MNHNS and CDR2 is SASEGT. CDR3 region: CASRRTENEAFF. Written as DNA, the CDR3 is TGTGCCAGTCGACGAACAGAAAATGAAGCTTTCTTT.

The genes are TRBV9 and TRBJ2-3; maybe TRBD2 (5 bases). V was trimmed by 0 bases and J by 3 bases, leaving 11 bases between them. This CDR3 has 15 amino acids. Germline loops: CDR1 SGDLS, CDR2 YYNGEE. The CDR3 loop reads CASSVGLRVTDTQYF. The CDR3, as DNA: TGTGCCAGCAGCGTAGGGCTGAGGGTAACAGATACGCAGTATTTT. The full variable domain, rest sourced from reference TRBV9 and TRBJ2-3, is DSGVTQTPKHLITATGQRVTLRCSPRSGDLSVYWYQQSLDQGLQFLIQYYNGEERAKGNILERFSAQQFPDLHSELNLSSLELGDSALYFCASSVGLRVTDTQYFGPGTRLTVL.

This chain connects TRBV7-2 to TRBJ1-3; the D is unclear. Per the germline V gene, CDR1 is SGHTA and CDR2 is FQGNSA. Trimming pared 3 bases from V and 5 bases from J, leaving 11 bases between. The CDR3 contains 14 residues. CDR3: CASSFSRVRNTIYF. The CDR3 DNA reads as TGTGCCAGCAGCTTCTCCCGGGTTCGAAACACCATATATTTT.

In its sample, this clone was seen once. The chain has TRBV9 and TRBJ2-1; D is perhaps TRBD1 (6 bases). This CDR3 is built from 14 residues. Trimming stripped 0 bases from V and 12 bases from J, with 16 bases between. Germline CDR1 SGDLS, CDR2 YYNGEE. In DNA, the CDR3 is TGTGCCAGCAGCGTAGCTAGTTGGACAGTATGGCAGTTCTTC. As protein: CASSVASWTVWQFF.

The V gene is TRBV5-4, the J gene TRBJ2-7; 7 bases agree with TRBD2. CDR1 is SGHNT and CDR2 is YYREEE in the germline V gene (reference sequence). The J segment lost 9 bases and the V segment lost 0 bases, leaving 9 bases of the junction unmatched. The CDR3 covers 14 residues. In DNA form, the CDR3 reads TGTGCCAGCAGCTTGGATCCTAGCGGAGGCCGGCAGTACTTC. Translation gives CASSLDPSGGRQYF.

The chain's CDR3 is CAITDLSQGNYGYTF. DNA of the CDR3: TGTGCCATCACCGACCTCTCACAGGGGAACTATGGCTACACCTTC. The gene calls are TRBV10-3 and TRBJ1-2; 7 bases are a match to TRBD1. This CDR3 comprises 15 residues. CDR1 ENHRY and CDR2 SYGVKD come from the germline V gene. Unmatched junction bases numbered 10, after V lost 7 bases and J lost 2 bases.

This clone was picked up one time. The chain has TRBV27 and TRBJ2-7, with 7 bases that match TRBD2. Per germline, CDR1 MNHEY and CDR2 SMNVEV (reference sequence). V was clipped by 4 bases and J by 3 bases; unmatched bases: 9. CDR3 length: 15 residues. The CDR3 DNA reads as TGTGCCAGCAGTTGGACAACTAGCGCCAGCTACGAGCAGTACTTC. The encoded protein is CASSWTTSASYEQYF.

This chain joins TRBV7-8 and TRBJ2-1; 9 bases are shared with TRBD2. With 5 bases clipped from V and 6 bases from J, the junction kept 11 bases outside the gene matches. Germline V gene data show CDR1 as SGHVS and CDR2 as FQNEAQ. This CDR3 is 16 amino acids long. The CDR3, as DNA: TGTGCCAGCAGCCTGACTAGCGGAGCCCTCACCAATGAGCAGTTCTTC. Protein sequence: CASSLTSGALTNEQFF.

This clone was found a few times. The CDR3 sequence: CASMDVGGMAFF. The CDR3 nucleotides read TGTGCCAGCATGGATGTAGGGGGCATGGCTTTCTTT. This chain uses TRBV6-1 with TRBJ1-1, with TRBD1 identical over 7 bases. There are 12 residues in the CDR3. From germline, CDR1 is MNHNS and CDR2 SASEGT. Trimming took 7 bases from V and 11 from J; bases not matched to a gene: 10.

On this clone: The junction departs from germline at one end; a sequencing error may be responsible. The V gene is TRBV7-9, the J gene TRBJ2-3, with TRBD2 matching over 10 bases. Germline V gives CDR1 SEHNR, CDR2 FQNEAQ (reference sequence). The length of the CDR3 is 15 residues. For the CDR3, the DNA is TGTTCCAGCCAAAGCGGGAGGGGATACACAGATACGCAGTATTTT. Encoded protein: CSSQSGRGYTDTQYF.

This chain links TRBV9 with TRBJ2-5, with 7 bases that match TRBD2. The trim removed 5 bases at V and 4 bases at J, leaving 5 bases unmatched. This CDR3 is 13 amino acids long. The V gene's germline CDR1 is SGDLS and CDR2 YYNGEE. CDR3 DNA: TGTGCCAGCAGTTCCAGCGGGGCAGAGACCCAGTACTTC. Amino acid sequence: CASSSSGAETQYF.

This clone occurred a few times. This rearrangement joins TRBV2 to TRBJ2-7; unclear D gene. There are 12 residues in the CDR3. The germline V gene encodes CDR1 SNHLY and CDR2 FYNNEI. The V gene lost 11 bases and the J gene lost 4 bases, with 15 bases spanning the gap. CDR3 residues: CAGRQTVYEQYF. Here the CDR3 DNA reads TGTGCCGGCCGGCAGACTGTGTACGAGCAGTACTTC.

The chain is built from TRBV5-6 and TRBJ2-7, with D perhaps TRBD1 (5 bases). Looked up from germline, CDR1 is SGHDT and CDR2 is YYEEEE. V dropped 0 bases and J dropped 2 bases, with 9 bases sitting between them. CDR3 length: 14 residues. As DNA, the CDR3 is TGTGCCAGCAGCTTGGAGCTCAGGGCCTACGAGCAGTACTTC. Its translation is CASSLELRAYEQYF.

The chain is built from TRBV28 and TRBJ2-7; TRBD1 is a possible D gene (6 bases). CDR3 length equals 13 residues. Germline CDR1 reads MDHEN; CDR2 reads SYDVKM. V was clipped by 5 bases and J by 4 bases, with 12 bases between them. CDR3: CASSTGSEYEQYF. The CDR3 nucleotides are TGTGCCAGCAGTACAGGGTCAGAGTACGAGCAGTACTTC. Full variable domain (rest looked up from reference TRBV28 and TRBJ2-7): DVKVTQSSRYLVKRTGEKVFLECVQDMDHENMFWYRQDPGLGLRLIYFSYDVKMKEKGDIPEGYSVSREKKERFSLILESASTNQTSMYLCASSTGSEYEQYFGPGTRLTVT.

This clone has just a few counts. The rearrangement joins TRBV11-2 to TRBJ2-1; D gene ambiguous. V was shortened by 5 bases and J by 7 bases, with 12 bases between the two germline ends. CDR1 and CDR2 from the germline V gene are SGHAT and FQNNGV. The CDR3 runs to 13 residues. Written as DNA, the CDR3 is TGTGCCAGCAGCCCATCCCTTCAGAATGAGCAGTTCTTC. Translation: CASSPSLQNEQFF.